The rows below give T cell receptor beta chains drawn from one sample of a study of Graves' ophthalmopathy and Graves' hyperthyroidism. TCRdb itself ran the multiplex PCR reads through MiXCR, one entry per CDR3 protein. Of around 400,000 distinct CDR3 sequences in the sample, 20% to 25% were seen once. What was sequenced was peripheral blood. The receptor set was obtained from a woman between 18 and 29 years old with stable Graves' hyperthyroidism. Each CDR3 is given with its conserved first and last residue. The order of the fields is V gene, clone size, D gene, J gene, CDR3 protein, CDR3 DNA. A D gene is named only where the DNA matches it firmly. Size values are once, few and many counts, or a class for expanded clones, and some rows have none.

V: TRBV24-1; size: .; D: TRBD2; J: TRBJ2-5; CDR3: CATRNGTSGRETQYF; DNA: TGTGCCACCAGGAATGGGACTAGCGGGAGAGAGACCCAGTACTTC
V: TRBV28; size: many; D: .; J: TRBJ2-7; CDR3: CASKWVGASRYEQYF; DNA: TGTGCCAGCAAATGGGTCGGCGCCTCCCGCTACGAGCAGTACTTC
V: TRBV27; size: many; D: TRBD1; J: TRBJ2-7; CDR3: CASSSQRTGGTYEQYF; DNA: TGTGCCAGCAGCTCTCAGCGGACAGGGGGAACCTACGAGCAGTACTTC
V: TRBV11-1; size: many; D: TRBD1; J: TRBJ1-2; CDR3: CASSPGDRDYGYTF; DNA: TGTGCCAGCAGCCCAGGGGACAGGGACTATGGCTACACCTTC
V: TRBV12-3/TRBV12-4; size: many; D: .; J: TRBJ2-5; CDR3: CASSLGLRLAKETQYF; DNA: TGTGCCAGCAGTTTAGGCCTCCGGCTAGCTAAGGAGACCCAGTACTTC
V: TRBV20-1; size: many; D: TRBD2; J: TRBJ2-7; CDR3: CSARDLPSTSGSPYEQCF; DNA: TGCAGTGCTAGAGATCTACCATCGACTAGCGGGAGCCCCTACGAGCAGTGCTTC
V: TRBV7-9; size: many; D: .; J: TRBJ1-6; CDR3: CASNPQVHNSPLHF; DNA: TGTGCCAGCAACCCCCAGGTCCATAATTCACCCCTCCACTTT
V: TRBV7-6; size: .; D: .; J: TRBJ2-5; CDR3: CASSQPGPQYF; DNA: TGTGCCAGCAGCCAACCGGGGCCCCAGTACTTC
V: TRBV18; size: .; D: .; J: TRBJ1-1; CDR3: CSSSLYGDTEAFF; DNA: TGTTCCAGCTCCCTTTACGGGGACACTGAAGCTTTCTTT
V: TRBV2; size: .; D: TRBD2; J: TRBJ2-5; CDR3: CASRAGTSGRAEETQYF; DNA: TGTGCCAGCAGGGCCGGGACTAGCGGGAGGGCCGAAGAGACCCAGTACTTC
V: TRBV6-1; size: many; D: TRBD1; J: TRBJ1-6; CDR3: CAGQKTGDNSPLHF; DNA: TGTGCCGGTCAGAAGACAGGGGACAATTCACCCCTCCACTTT
V: TRBV27; size: many; D: .; J: TRBJ2-7; CDR3: CASSIRLSSYEQYF; DNA: TGTGCCAGCAGTATCCGACTAAGCTCCTACGAGCAGTACTTC
V: TRBV19; size: many; D: TRBD1; J: TRBJ1-2; CDR3: CATPNRGDQGAYGYTF; DNA: TGTGCCACCCCCAACCGGGGCGACCAGGGGGCATATGGCTACACCTTC
V: TRBV2; size: many; D: .; J: TRBJ1-6; CDR3: CASREGQASPLHF; DNA: TGTGCCAGCAGGGAGGGGCAGGCTTCACCCCTCCACTTT
V: TRBV12-3/TRBV12-4; size: .; D: .; J: TRBJ2-7; CDR3: CASSLHSGSEVNEQYF; DNA: TGTGCCAGCAGTTTACATTCTGGGAGTGAGGTTAACGAGCAGTACTTC
V: TRBV29-1; size: many; D: TRBD2; J: TRBJ2-7; CDR3: CSAEAGGGYEQYF; DNA: TGCAGCGCCGAGGCGGGGGGCGGCTACGAGCAGTACTTC
V: TRBV24-1; size: many; D: .; J: TRBJ2-7; CDR3: CATSDPVSLGGEQYF; DNA: TGTGCCACCAGTGACCCCGTTTCCTTGGGAGGAGAGCAGTACTTC
V: TRBV6-1; size: many; D: .; J: TRBJ2-5; CDR3: CASRMSGLGGTQYF; DNA: TGTGCCAGCAGAATGAGCGGACTCGGCGGGACCCAGTACTTC
V: TRBV28; size: many; D: TRBD2; J: TRBJ2-4; CDR3: CASTDSGLAGLAKNIQYF; DNA: TGTGCCAGCACCGACTCGGGACTAGCGGGCCTAGCCAAAAACATTCAGTACTTC
V: TRBV2; size: many; D: .; J: TRBJ1-5; CDR3: CASTGTTVDQPQHF; DNA: TGTGCCAGCACCGGGACGACCGTTGATCAGCCCCAGCATTTT
V: TRBV12-3/TRBV12-4; size: once; D: .; J: TRBJ1-3; CDR3: CASSLRPPGNTIYF; DNA: TGTGCCAGCAGTTTAAGGCCTCCTGGAAACACCATATATTTT
V: TRBV6-1; size: few; D: .; J: TRBJ2-7; CDR3: CASISAIGYEQYF; DNA: TGTGCCAGCATATCAGCCATCGGGTACGAGCAGTACTTC
V: TRBV12-3/TRBV12-4; size: .; D: TRBD1; J: TRBJ1-1; CDR3: CASRSRGQSTEAFF; DNA: TGTGCCAGCAGATCGCGGGGACAGAGCACTGAAGCTTTCTTT
V: TRBV2; size: many; D: .; J: TRBJ1-2; CDR3: CASSVQGGGGYTF; DNA: TGTGCCAGCAGTGTACAGGGAGGAGGTGGCTACACCTTC
V: TRBV19; size: many; D: .; J: TRBJ2-7; CDR3: CASSTQDSSHEQYF; DNA: TGTGCCAGTAGTACCCAAGACAGTAGCCACGAGCAGTACTTC
V: TRBV9; size: many; D: TRBD1; J: TRBJ1-2; CDR3: CASSTSTGKGAVHYGYTF; DNA: TGTGCCAGCAGCACCTCGACGGGTAAGGGGGCGGTCCACTATGGCTACACCTTC
V: TRBV7-2; size: many; D: TRBD2; J: TRBJ2-7; CDR3: CASSLAPGGDYEQYF; DNA: TGTGCCAGCAGCTTAGCTCCCGGGGGGGACTACGAGCAGTACTTC
V: TRBV12-3/TRBV12-4; size: many; D: .; J: TRBJ1-3; CDR3: CASSLGDPNTIYF; DNA: TGTGCCAGCAGTTTAGGGGACCCAAACACCATATATTTT
V: TRBV7-3; size: .; D: .; J: TRBJ2-7; CDR3: CASSLRAAYEQYF; DNA: TGTGCCAGCAGCCTACGGGCGGCGTACGAGCAGTACTTC
V: TRBV28; size: once; D: .; J: TRBJ2-7; CDR3: CASSRAGWYTYEQYF; DNA: TGTGCCAGCAGTAGGGCGGGGTGGTATACCTACGAGCAGTACTTC
V: TRBV7-2; size: many; D: .; J: TRBJ2-5; CDR3: CASSLNSGFKETQYF; DNA: TGTGCCAGCAGCTTAAATAGCGGTTTCAAAGAGACCCAGTACTTC
V: TRBV28; size: .; D: TRBD1; J: TRBJ1-5; CDR3: CASSLRPGGIQPQHF; DNA: TGTGCCAGCAGTTTGAGGCCAGGGGGTATTCAGCCCCAGCATTTT
V: TRBV11-3; size: many; D: TRBD2; J: TRBJ2-7; CDR3: CASSLGGAGAAYEQYF; DNA: TGTGCCAGCAGCTTAGGCGGCGCGGGAGCGGCCTACGAGCAGTACTTC
V: TRBV12-3/TRBV12-4; size: many; D: .; J: TRBJ2-7; CDR3: CASSLSGTLDEQYF; DNA: TGTGCCAGCAGTCTTTCGGGGACCCTCGACGAGCAGTACTTC
V: TRBV29-1; size: many; D: .; J: TRBJ1-1; CDR3: CSVAGRYSNTEAFF; DNA: TGCAGCGTCGCGGGGCGCTATTCGAACACTGAAGCTTTCTTT
V: TRBV19; size: many; D: TRBD2; J: TRBJ2-7; CDR3: CASSIKVGLAGFSYEQYF; DNA: TGTGCCAGTAGTATAAAGGTGGGACTAGCGGGATTCTCCTACGAGCAGTACTTC
V: TRBV19; size: .; D: TRBD1; J: TRBJ1-5; CDR3: CASSLGQVGPQHF; DNA: TGTGCCAGTAGTTTGGGACAGGTTGGCCCCCAGCATTTT
V: TRBV2; size: few; D: TRBD2; J: TRBJ2-7; CDR3: CASNLAGGPHEQYF; DNA: TGTGCCAGCAACCTAGCGGGAGGGCCCCACGAGCAGTACTTC
V: TRBV27; size: many; D: .; J: TRBJ1-2; CDR3: CASSLGSPANYGYTF; DNA: TGTGCCAGCAGTTTAGGTTCGCCGGCTAACTATGGCTACACCTTC
V: TRBV20-1; size: many; D: .; J: TRBJ2-2; CDR3: CSARGENTGELFF; DNA: TGCAGTGCTAGGGGTGAAAACACCGGGGAGCTGTTTTTT
V: TRBV18; size: many; D: TRBD2; J: TRBJ2-7; CDR3: CASSTGLAGSEQYF; DNA: TGTGCCAGCTCAACGGGACTAGCGGGGAGCGAGCAGTACTTC
V: TRBV30; size: many; D: .; J: TRBJ2-7; CDR3: CAWSGTPGQYF; DNA: TGTGCCTGGAGTGGGACTCCCGGGCAGTACTTC
V: TRBV5-1; size: .; D: .; J: TRBJ2-2; CDR3: CASADWADANTGELFF; DNA: TGCGCCAGCGCCGATTGGGCCGATGCGAACACCGGGGAGCTGTTTTTT
V: TRBV27; size: few; D: TRBD1; J: TRBJ1-6; CDR3: CASSLWPGGNSPLHF; DNA: TGTGCCAGCAGTTTATGGCCAGGGGGAAATTCACCCCTCCACTTT
V: TRBV7-2; size: many; D: TRBD2; J: TRBJ2-7; CDR3: CASSSGLATYEQYF; DNA: TGTGCCAGCAGCTCGGGACTAGCTACCTACGAGCAGTACTTC
V: TRBV6-5; size: many; D: .; J: TRBJ2-2; CDR3: CASRRQHTGELFF; DNA: TGTGCCAGCAGACGACAGCACACCGGGGAGCTGTTTTTT
V: TRBV12-3/TRBV12-4; size: .; D: TRBD1; J: TRBJ1-5; CDR3: CASRRTGIGNQPQHF; DNA: TGTGCCAGCAGAAGGACAGGTATCGGCAATCAGCCCCAGCATTTT
V: TRBV25-1; size: .; D: TRBD2; J: TRBJ2-7; CDR3: CASSESRLAGGGYEQYF; DNA: TGTGCCAGCAGTGAATCCCGTCTAGCGGGAGGTGGTTACGAGCAGTACTTC
V: TRBV7-2; size: many; D: TRBD2; J: TRBJ2-4; CDR3: CASSHSGTRSIQYF; DNA: TGTGCCAGCAGCCATAGCGGGACCCGGAGCATTCAGTACTTC
V: TRBV7-8; size: many; D: TRBD2; J: TRBJ2-5; CDR3: CASSLVRAGEWFWETQYF; DNA: TGTGCCAGCAGCTTAGTTCGAGCGGGAGAATGGTTCTGGGAGACCCAGTACTTC
V: TRBV4-1; size: .; D: .; J: TRBJ2-6; CDR3: CASSQDPTGRGIAGANVLTF; DNA: TGCGCCAGCAGCCAAGATCCGACAGGGAGGGGGATAGCTGGGGCCAACGTCCTGACTTTC
V: TRBV28; size: many; D: .; J: TRBJ2-5; CDR3: CASSPLQTAQETQYF; DNA: TGTGCCAGCAGTCCTCTGCAGACAGCACAAGAGACCCAGTACTTC
V: TRBV12-3/TRBV12-4; size: .; D: .; J: TRBJ1-1; CDR3: CASSSGGLRAFF; DNA: TGTGCCAGCAGTTCGGGCGGACTGCGGGCTTTCTTT
V: TRBV19; size: .; D: .; J: TRBJ1-3; CDR3: CASSMAGAPGNTIYF; DNA: TGTGCCAGTAGTATGGCAGGAGCACCTGGAAACACCATATATTTT
V: TRBV10-1; size: .; D: .; J: TRBJ1-5; CDR3: CASTRGVRNQPQHF; DNA: TGCGCCAGCACACGAGGGGTCAGGAATCAGCCCCAGCATTTT
V: TRBV6-2/TRBV6-3; size: many; D: TRBD1; J: TRBJ1-5; CDR3: CAAYPKLGERGLPSNQPQHF; DNA: TGTGCCGCGTACCCTAAATTGGGTGAAAGGGGGCTTCCAAGCAATCAGCCCCAGCATTTT
V: TRBV30; size: many; D: .; J: TRBJ2-7; CDR3: CAWTSGRGKYEQYF; DNA: TGTGCCTGGACGTCCGGTAGGGGAAAGTACGAGCAGTACTTC
V: TRBV12-3/TRBV12-4; size: .; D: .; J: TRBJ2-7; CDR3: CASSPNHREQYF; DNA: TGTGCCAGCAGTCCTAATCACAGGGAGCAGTACTTC
V: TRBV7-9; size: many; D: TRBD2; J: TRBJ2-7; CDR3: CASSYSGRALGEQYF; DNA: TGTGCCAGCAGCTATAGCGGGAGGGCCTTGGGCGAGCAGTACTTC
V: TRBV29-1; size: many; D: TRBD2; J: TRBJ2-7; CDR3: CSVWEGPEQYF; DNA: TGCAGCGTTTGGGAGGGGCCCGAGCAGTACTTC